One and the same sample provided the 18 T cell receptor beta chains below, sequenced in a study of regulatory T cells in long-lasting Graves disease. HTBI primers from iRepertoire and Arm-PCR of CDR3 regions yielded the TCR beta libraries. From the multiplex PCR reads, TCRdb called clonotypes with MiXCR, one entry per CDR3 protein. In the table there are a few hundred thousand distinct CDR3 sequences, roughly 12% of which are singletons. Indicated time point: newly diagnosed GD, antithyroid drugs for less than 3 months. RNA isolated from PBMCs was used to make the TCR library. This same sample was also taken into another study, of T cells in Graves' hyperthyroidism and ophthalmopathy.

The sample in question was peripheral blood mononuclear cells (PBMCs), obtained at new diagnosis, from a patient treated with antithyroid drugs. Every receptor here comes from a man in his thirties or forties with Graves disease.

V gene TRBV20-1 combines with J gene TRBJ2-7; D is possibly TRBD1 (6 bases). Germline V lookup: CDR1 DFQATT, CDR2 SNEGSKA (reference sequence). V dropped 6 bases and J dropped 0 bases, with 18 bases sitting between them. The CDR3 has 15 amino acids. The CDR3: CSATTQGTISYEQYF. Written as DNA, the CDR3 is TGCAGTGCGACTACACAGGGCACAATCTCCTACGAGCAGTACTTC.

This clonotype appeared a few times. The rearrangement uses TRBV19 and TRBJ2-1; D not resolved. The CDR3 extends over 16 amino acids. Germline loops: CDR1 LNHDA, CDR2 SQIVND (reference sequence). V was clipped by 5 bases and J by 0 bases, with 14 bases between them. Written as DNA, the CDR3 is TGTGCCAGTAGTGATCGTGCAGGAAGCTCCTACAATGAGCAGTTCTTC. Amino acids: CASSDRAGSSYNEQFF.

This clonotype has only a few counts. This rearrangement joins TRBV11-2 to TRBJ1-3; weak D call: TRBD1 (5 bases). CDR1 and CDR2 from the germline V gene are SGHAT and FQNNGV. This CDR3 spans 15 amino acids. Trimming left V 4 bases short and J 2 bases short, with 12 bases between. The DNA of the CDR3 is TGTGCCAGCAGCTACTTCGAGGGGCCTGGAAACACCATATATTTT. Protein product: CASSYFEGPGNTIYF.

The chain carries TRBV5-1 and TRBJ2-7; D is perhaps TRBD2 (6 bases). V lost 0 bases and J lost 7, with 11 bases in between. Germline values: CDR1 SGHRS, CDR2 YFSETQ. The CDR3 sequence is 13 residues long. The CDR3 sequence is CASSLVQAGEQYF. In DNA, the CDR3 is TGCGCCAGCAGCTTGGTTCAGGCGGGGGAGCAGTACTTC.

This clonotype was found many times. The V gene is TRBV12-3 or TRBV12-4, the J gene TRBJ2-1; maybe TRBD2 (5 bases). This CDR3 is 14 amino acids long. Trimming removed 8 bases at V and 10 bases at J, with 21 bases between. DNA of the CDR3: TGTGCCAGCTCGGATCTCCCACTAGGACGAGAGCAGTTCTTC. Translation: CASSDLPLGREQFF.

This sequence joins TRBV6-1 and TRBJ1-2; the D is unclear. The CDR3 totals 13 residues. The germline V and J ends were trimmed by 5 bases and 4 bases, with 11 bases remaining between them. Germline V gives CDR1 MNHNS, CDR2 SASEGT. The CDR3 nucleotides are TGTGCCAGCAGTACGGGAAACTCCTATGGCTACACCTTC. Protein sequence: CASSTGNSYGYTF.

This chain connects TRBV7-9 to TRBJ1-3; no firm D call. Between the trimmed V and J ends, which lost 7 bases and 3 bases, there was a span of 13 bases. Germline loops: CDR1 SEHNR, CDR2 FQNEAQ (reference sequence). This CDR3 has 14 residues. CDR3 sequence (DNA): TGTGCCAGCACCACACCACAAGGTGGAAACACCATATATTTT. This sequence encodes CASTTPQGGNTIYF. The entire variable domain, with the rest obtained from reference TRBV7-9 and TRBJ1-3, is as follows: DTGVSQNPRHKITKRGQNVTFRCDPISEHNRLYWYRQTLGQGPEFLTYFQNEAQLEKSRLLSDRFSAERPKGSFSTLEIQRTEQGDSAMYLCASTTPQGGNTIYFGEGSWLTVV.

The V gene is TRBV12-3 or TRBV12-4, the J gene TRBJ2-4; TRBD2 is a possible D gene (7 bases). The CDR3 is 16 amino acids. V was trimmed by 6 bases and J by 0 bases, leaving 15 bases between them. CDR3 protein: CASSLEGGGAKNIQYF. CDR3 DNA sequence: TGTGCCAGCAGCCTAGAGGGGGGGGGAGCCAAAAACATTCAGTACTTC.

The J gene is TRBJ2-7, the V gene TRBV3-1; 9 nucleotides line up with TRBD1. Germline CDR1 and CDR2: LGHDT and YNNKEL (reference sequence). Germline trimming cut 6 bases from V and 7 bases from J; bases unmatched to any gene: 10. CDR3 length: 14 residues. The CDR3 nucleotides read TGTGCCAGCAGAGGGGGACAGGGCTCGGGGGAGCAGTACTTC. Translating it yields CASRGGQGSGEQYF.

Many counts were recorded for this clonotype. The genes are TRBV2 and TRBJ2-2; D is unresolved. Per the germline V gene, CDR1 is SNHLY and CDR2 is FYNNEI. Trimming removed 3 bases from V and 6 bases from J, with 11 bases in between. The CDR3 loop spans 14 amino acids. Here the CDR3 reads CASSDGREPGELFF. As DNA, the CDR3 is TGTGCCAGCAGTGACGGTAGGGAACCCGGGGAGCTGTTTTTT.

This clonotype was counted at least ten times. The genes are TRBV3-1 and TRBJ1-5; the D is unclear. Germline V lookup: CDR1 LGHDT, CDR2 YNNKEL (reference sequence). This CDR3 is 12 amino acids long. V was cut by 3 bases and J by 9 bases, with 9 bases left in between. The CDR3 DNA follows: TGTGCCAGCAGCCAGCTCTCAGGGCCCCAGCATTTT. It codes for CASSQLSGPQHF.

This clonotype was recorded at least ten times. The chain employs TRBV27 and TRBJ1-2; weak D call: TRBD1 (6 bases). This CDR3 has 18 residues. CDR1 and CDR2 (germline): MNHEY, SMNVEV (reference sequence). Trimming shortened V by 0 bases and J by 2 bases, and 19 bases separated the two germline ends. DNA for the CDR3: TGTGCCAGCAGTTTATCGGGGCAGGGGACGTCCTCCAACTATGGCTACACCTTC. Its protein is CASSLSGQGTSSNYGYTF.

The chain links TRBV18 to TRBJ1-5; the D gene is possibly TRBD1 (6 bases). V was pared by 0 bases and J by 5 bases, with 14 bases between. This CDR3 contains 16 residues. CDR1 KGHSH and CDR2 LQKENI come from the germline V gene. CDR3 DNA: TGTGCCAGCTCACCACCGGGGGCTCTGACCCATCAGCCCCAGCATTTT. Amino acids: CASSPPGALTHQPQHF. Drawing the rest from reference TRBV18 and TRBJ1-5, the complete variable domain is NAGVMQNPRHLVRRRGQEARLRCSPMKGHSHVYWYRQLPEEGLKFMVYLQKENIIDESGMPKERFSAEFPKEGPSILRIQQVVRGDSAAYFCASSPPGALTHQPQHFGDGTRLSIL.

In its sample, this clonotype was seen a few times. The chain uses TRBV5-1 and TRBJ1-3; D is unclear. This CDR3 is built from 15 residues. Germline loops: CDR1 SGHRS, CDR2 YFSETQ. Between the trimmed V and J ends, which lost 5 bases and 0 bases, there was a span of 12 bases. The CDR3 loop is CASRLTVASGNTIYF. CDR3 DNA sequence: TGCGCCAGCAGGTTGACCGTCGCCTCTGGAAACACCATATATTTT.

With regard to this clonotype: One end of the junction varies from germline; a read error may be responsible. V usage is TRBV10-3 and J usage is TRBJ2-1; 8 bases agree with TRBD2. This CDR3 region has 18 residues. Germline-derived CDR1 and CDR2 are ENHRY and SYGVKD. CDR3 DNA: TGTGCCATCAGTGAGTCCAACCCTACTAGCGGACTTTACAGTGAGCAGTTCTTC. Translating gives CAISESNPTSGLYSEQFF.

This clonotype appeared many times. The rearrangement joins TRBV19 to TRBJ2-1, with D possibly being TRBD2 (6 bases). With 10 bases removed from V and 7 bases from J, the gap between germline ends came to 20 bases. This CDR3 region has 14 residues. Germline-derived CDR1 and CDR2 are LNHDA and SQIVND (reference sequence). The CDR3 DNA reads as TGTGCCACTAAACAGGTACTGACTAGGAATGAGCAGTTCTTC. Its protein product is CATKQVLTRNEQFF.

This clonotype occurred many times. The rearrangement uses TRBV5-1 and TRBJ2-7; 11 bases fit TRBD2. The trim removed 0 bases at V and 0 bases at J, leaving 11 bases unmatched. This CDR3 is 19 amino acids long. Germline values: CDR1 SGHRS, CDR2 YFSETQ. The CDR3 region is CASSLAPGTSGVSSYEQYF. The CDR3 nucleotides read TGCGCCAGCAGCTTGGCCCCTGGGACTAGCGGTGTTTCCTCCTACGAGCAGTACTTC.

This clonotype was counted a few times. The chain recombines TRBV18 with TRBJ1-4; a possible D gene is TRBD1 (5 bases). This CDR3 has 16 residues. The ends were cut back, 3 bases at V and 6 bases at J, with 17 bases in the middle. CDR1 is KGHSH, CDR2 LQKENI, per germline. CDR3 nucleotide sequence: TGTGCCAGCTCACCGGGCAGTACGGGGGATTATGAAAAACTGTTTTTT. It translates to CASSPGSTGDYEKLFF. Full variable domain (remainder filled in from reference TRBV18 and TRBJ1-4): NAGVMQNPRHLVRRRGQEARLRCSPMKGHSHVYWYRQLPEEGLKFMVYLQKENIIDESGMPKERFSAEFPKEGPSILRIQQVVRGDSAAYFCASSPGSTGDYEKLFFGSGTQLSVL.